Listed below are T cell receptor beta chains from one sample, sequenced in a study of cytomegalovirus exposure and HLA in healthy donors. Repertoires were generated with immunoSEQ multiplex PCR, while TCRdb's copy carries only in-frame clones and drops some. The data hold 100,000 or so clones, with around three quarters observed a single time. Material: PBMCs. These receptors all come from a woman between 35 and 50 years old in good health and CMV-seropositive. CDR3s include the opening cysteine and the closing phenylalanine or tryptophan. The D gene is left open where the match is weak. Some rows mark clone size as missing; the rest say once, few, many or name a class of expanded clone.

CDR3	DNA	D	V	size	J
CASSLFEAGGWGEQFF	TGTGCCAGCAGCTTATTCGAGGCGGGAGGGTGGGGTGAGCAGTTCTTC	TRBD2	TRBV7-6	-	TRBJ2-1
CSAVAGTPYEQYF	TGCAGCGCCGTAGCGGGGACCCCCTACGAGCAGTACTTC	TRBD2	TRBV29-1	-	TRBJ2-7
CASSQVGPLVNEKLFF	TGCGCCAGCAGCCAAGTTGGGCCTTTGGTTAATGAAAAACTGTTTTTT	-	TRBV4-3	-	TRBJ1-4
CSVLLQDRKETQYF	TGCAGCGTACTACTACAGGACCGAAAAGAGACCCAGTACTTC	-	TRBV29-1	-	TRBJ2-5
CASSDSAGDTGELFF	TGTGCCAGCAGTGACTCGGCAGGGGACACCGGGGAGCTGTTTTTT	-	TRBV6-4	-	TRBJ2-2
CASSLTLERGFTGELFF	TGTGCCAGCAGCTTAACGTTAGAGCGGGGGTTCACCGGGGAGCTGTTTTTT	TRBD2	TRBV7-3	-	TRBJ2-2
CASRTGTVNYGYTF	TGTGCCAGCAGGACCGGGACAGTTAACTATGGCTACACCTTC	TRBD1	TRBV28	-	TRBJ1-2
CASSRGANTEAFF	TGTGCCAGCAGCCGCGGGGCGAACACTGAAGCTTTCTTT	-	TRBV16	many	TRBJ1-1
CASSEAGTVPQWNEQFF	TGTGCCAGCAGTGAGGCAGGAACAGTCCCACAGTGGAATGAGCAGTTCTTC	-	TRBV2	-	TRBJ2-1
CSVQTGVGNTIYF	TGCAGCGTCCAGACAGGGGTCGGAAACACCATATATTTT	TRBD1	TRBV29-1	-	TRBJ1-3
CASSSRPGTSGEQFF	TGCGCCAGCAGCTCACGTCCAGGGACTAGCGGGGAGCAGTTCTTC	TRBD2	TRBV5-1	few	TRBJ2-1
CASSYFVQDEQFF	TGTGCCAGCAGTTACTTCGTACAGGATGAGCAGTTCTTC	-	TRBV6-6	-	TRBJ2-1
CASSLGGSSYEQYF	TGTGCCAGCAGCTTAGGCGGCAGCTCCTACGAGCAGTACTTC	-	TRBV11-3	-	TRBJ2-7
CASSLPPSGSYEQYF	TGTGCCAGCAGCTTACCTCCTAGCGGGAGTTACGAGCAGTACTTC	TRBD2	TRBV7-2	-	TRBJ2-7
CASSLGEYQETQYF	TGCGCCAGCAGCTTGGGGGAGTACCAAGAGACCCAGTACTTC	-	TRBV5-1	-	TRBJ2-5
CASSGSGRRENIQYF	TGTGCCAGCAGTGGGAGCGGGAGACGAGAAAACATTCAGTACTTC	TRBD2	TRBV7-8	-	TRBJ2-4
CASSQDGGGDTGELFF	TGCGCCAGCAGCCAAGATGGCGGCGGTGACACCGGGGAGCTGTTTTTT	-	TRBV4-3	-	TRBJ2-2
CASSVDPGGSSYNEQFF	TGTGCCAGCAGCGTAGATCCAGGGGGGAGCTCCTACAATGAGCAGTTCTTC	-	TRBV9	-	TRBJ2-1
CAWRREGGTEAFF	TGTGCCTGGAGGAGGGAAGGGGGCACTGAAGCTTTCTTT	-	TRBV30	-	TRBJ1-1
CASSLQVQGYNEQFF	TGTGCCAGCAGCTTACAGGTCCAGGGCTACAATGAGCAGTTCTTC	-	TRBV11-3	-	TRBJ2-1
CASSSGQGASLEQYF	TGCGCCAGCAGTTCGGGACAGGGGGCCTCTCTCGAGCAGTACTTC	TRBD1	TRBV5-1	-	TRBJ2-7
CASSGMTGYPTNEKLFF	TGTGCCAGTAGTGGTATGACAGGGTATCCAACTAATGAAAAACTGTTTTTT	TRBD1	TRBV19	few	TRBJ1-4
CASSLGTGVRGTGELFF	TGTGCCAGCAGTTTAGGGACAGGGGTTCGCGGCACCGGGGAGCTGTTTTTT	TRBD1	TRBV28	-	TRBJ2-2
CATSRDRPDRVHEQYF	TGTGCCACCAGCAGAGATCGGCCGGACAGGGTCCACGAGCAGTACTTC	TRBD1	TRBV15	-	TRBJ2-7